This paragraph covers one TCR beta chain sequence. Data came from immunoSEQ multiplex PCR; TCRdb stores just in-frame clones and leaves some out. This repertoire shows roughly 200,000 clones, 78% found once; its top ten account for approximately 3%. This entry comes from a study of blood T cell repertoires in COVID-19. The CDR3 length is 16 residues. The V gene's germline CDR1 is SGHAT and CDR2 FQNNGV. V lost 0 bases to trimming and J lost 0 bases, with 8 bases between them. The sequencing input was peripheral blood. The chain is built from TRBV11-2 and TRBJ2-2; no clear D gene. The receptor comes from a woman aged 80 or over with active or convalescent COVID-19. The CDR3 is CASSLDHPTNTGELFF. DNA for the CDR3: TGTGCCAGCAGCTTAGACCACCCTACGAACACCGGGGAGCTGTTTTTT. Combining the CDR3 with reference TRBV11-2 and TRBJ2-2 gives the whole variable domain EAGVAQSPRYKIIEKRQSVAFWCNPISGHATLYWYQQILGQGPKLLIQFQNNGVVDDSQLPKDRFSAERLKGVDSTLKIQPAKLEDSAVYLCASSLDHPTNTGELFFGEGSRLTVL.